The rows below give T cell receptor beta chains drawn from one sample of a study of blood T cell repertoires in COVID-19. Sequenced by immunoSEQ multiplex PCR; TCRdb stores in-frame clones only, minus some. The data hold 110,000 to 150,000 clones, with almost 85% observed a single time. Sequenced sample: PBMCs or T cells enriched from blood (not recorded which). The receptors originated from a man aged 40-49 years with acute COVID-19. CDR3s include the opening cysteine and the closing phenylalanine or tryptophan.

j_call v_call cdr3_aa
TRBJ2-2 TRBV4-2 CASSQVLAGVAGELFF
TRBJ2-7 TRBV6-2/TRBV6-3 CASSRSTYPYEQYF
TRBJ1-1 TRBV24-1 CATSDSNSTQGMGTEAFF
TRBJ1-5 TRBV6-5 CASSQYTSNQPQHF
TRBJ1-2 TRBV7-2 CASSPGGGSIANYGYTF
TRBJ1-5 TRBV28 CASSPQAGNPDQPQHF
TRBJ2-6 TRBV10-3 CAISETGGSGANVLTF
TRBJ2-2 TRBV6-1 CASSEGRRGELFF
TRBJ2-3 TRBV5-1 CASSSGTSGSTDTQYF
TRBJ1-2 TRBV11-3 CASRRGGDGYTF
TRBJ1-5 TRBV7-2 CASSLRTGGGQPQHF
TRBJ2-7 TRBV6-8 CASSYSPGSYEQYF
TRBJ2-3 TRBV6-5 CASEQDNTDTQYF
TRBJ1-3 TRBV19 CASAADSGNTIYF
TRBJ1-6 TRBV10-2 CASSRSLRSNSPLHF
TRBJ1-5 TRBV19 CASDDRDRQPQHF
TRBJ2-1 TRBV24-1 CATSDSSYLSYNEQFF
TRBJ1-2 TRBV18 CASSPDRETNYGYTF
TRBJ1-4 TRBV7-2 CASSLGYGEKLFF
TRBJ2-7 TRBV12-3/TRBV12-4 CASSLSGRNEQYF
TRBJ1-1 TRBV5-1 CASSGRQAGNTEAFF
TRBJ2-1 TRBV6-5 CASRPTGGNYNEQFF
TRBJ2-4 TRBV11-2 CASSFKSGGAKNIQYF
TRBJ1-2 TRBV5-4 CASSPGGTATNYGYTF
TRBJ2-3 TRBV4-1 CASSQVPTSDTDTQYF
TRBJ2-3 TRBV10-1 CASSEFPTGGSTDTQYF
TRBJ2-7 TRBV10-3 CAISEAPGGAYEQYF
TRBJ1-1 TRBV29-1 CSVEGSRDKYTEAFF
TRBJ1-2 TRBV7-2 CASSLVGGDGYTF
TRBJ1-2 TRBV5-4 CASSSAVVRGYGYTF
TRBJ2-1 TRBV6-2/TRBV6-3 CASSGTSGGIGSYNEQFF
TRBJ2-7 TRBV4-2 CASSQPRRQGGSYEQYF
TRBJ1-6 TRBV11-3 CASSDGQGVIVPLHF
TRBJ1-5 TRBV19 CASSISRGGNQPQHF
TRBJ1-3 TRBV9 CASSADSSGNTIYF
TRBJ2-2 TRBV7-9 CASTLGASDTGELFF
TRBJ2-7 TRBV27 CASTLGNEQYF
TRBJ1-1 TRBV7-9 CASSPITGHTEAFF
TRBJ2-7 TRBV28 CASSSEVSEQYF
TRBJ2-1 TRBV9 CASSVVSGALPQFF
TRBJ1-1 TRBV4-3 CASSHRVESEAFF
TRBJ2-1 TRBV9 CASSVAGTSGRKEQFF
TRBJ2-3 TRBV27 CASSFWGGHDTQYF
TRBJ2-3 TRBV7-6 CASSFGTSGSGTDTQYF
TRBJ2-3 TRBV9 CASSVGSEPRSDTQYF
TRBJ2-4 TRBV6-5 CASSYGPAKNIQYF
TRBJ2-7 TRBV7-2 CASTPGTGGYEQYF